These T cell receptor beta chains were read from a single sample in a study of cytomegalovirus exposure and HLA in healthy donors. Libraries were prepared by immunoSEQ multiplex PCR; TCRdb keeps only in-frame clonotypes and omits some of them. In the table there are some 64,000 clones, 89% of which are singletons. Sample: PBMCs. All receptors come from a man aged 25 to 40 in good health and CMV-seropositive. The CDR3 runs from the conserved cysteine through the conserved F or W. D genes are given only for firm matches. Not every row has a clone size; where given, it reads once, few, many or a size class.

V: TRBV29-1
length: 12
J: TRBJ2-7
D: TRBD2
size: -
DNA: TGCAGCGTTTTTAGCGGGAACTACGAGCAGTACTTC
CDR3: CSVFSGNYEQYF

V: TRBV5-6
length: 15
J: TRBJ2-1
D: -
size: -
DNA: TGTGCCAGCAGCTTTTCGACACACCCCTACAATGAGCAGTTCTTC
CDR3: CASSFSTHPYNEQFF

V: TRBV5-8
length: 16
J: TRBJ2-6
D: TRBD1
size: -
DNA: TGTGCCAGCAGCTCCGGACAGGGGGCCGGGGCCAACGTCCTGACTTTC
CDR3: CASSSGQGAGANVLTF

V: TRBV5-1
length: 12
J: TRBJ1-1
D: TRBD1
size: few
DNA: TGCGCCAGCAGCCTGGACAGGAGGGGAGCTTTCTTT
CDR3: CASSLDRRGAFF

V: TRBV18
length: 16
J: TRBJ2-3
D: -
size: -
DNA: TGTGCCAGCTCACCAATTAGCGGATCCTCCACAGATACGCAGTATTTT
CDR3: CASSPISGSSTDTQYF

V: TRBV5-1
length: 14
J: TRBJ2-7
D: TRBD1
size: -
DNA: TGCGCCAGCAGCCTAGGGTCCAAGGGGGCCGAGCAGTACTTC
CDR3: CASSLGSKGAEQYF

V: TRBV4-1
length: 17
J: TRBJ1-5
D: -
size: -
DNA: TGCGCCAGCAGCCAGGCGATGGGGGGATTGAGCAATCAGCCCCAGCATTTT
CDR3: CASSQAMGGLSNQPQHF

V: TRBV19
length: 13
J: TRBJ2-7
D: -
size: -
DNA: TGTGCCAGTAGTATAGGGCAGCGCTACGAGCAGTACTTC
CDR3: CASSIGQRYEQYF

V: TRBV11-2
length: 14
J: TRBJ2-7
D: TRBD1
size: once
DNA: TGTGCCAGCAGCTTTAGGGACAGAAGCTACGAGCAGTACTTC
CDR3: CASSFRDRSYEQYF

V: TRBV6-5
length: 15
J: TRBJ2-1
D: TRBD1
size: -
DNA: TGTGCCAGCAGCTCCGACAGGGCCTCGAGCAATGAGCAGTTCTTC
CDR3: CASSSDRASSNEQFF

V: TRBV28
length: 16
J: TRBJ1-3
D: TRBD1
size: -
DNA: TGTGCCAGCACCCCGCACGGGACAGGGCCAGGAAACACCATATATTTT
CDR3: CASTPHGTGPGNTIYF

V: TRBV19
length: 14
J: TRBJ2-7
D: TRBD1
size: -
DNA: TGTGCCAGTAGTACGGGGACAGGCGCCTACGAGCAGTACTTC
CDR3: CASSTGTGAYEQYF

V: TRBV5-4
length: 16
J: TRBJ2-1
D: -
size: -
DNA: TGTGCCAGCAGCGTACCAGGGGACATCGGGGCCAATGAGCAGTTCTTC
CDR3: CASSVPGDIGANEQFF

V: TRBV10-1
length: 14
J: TRBJ2-1
D: TRBD2
size: -
DNA: TGCGCCAGCAGCGCTAGCGGGAGGAGAAATGAGCAGTTCTTC
CDR3: CASSASGRRNEQFF